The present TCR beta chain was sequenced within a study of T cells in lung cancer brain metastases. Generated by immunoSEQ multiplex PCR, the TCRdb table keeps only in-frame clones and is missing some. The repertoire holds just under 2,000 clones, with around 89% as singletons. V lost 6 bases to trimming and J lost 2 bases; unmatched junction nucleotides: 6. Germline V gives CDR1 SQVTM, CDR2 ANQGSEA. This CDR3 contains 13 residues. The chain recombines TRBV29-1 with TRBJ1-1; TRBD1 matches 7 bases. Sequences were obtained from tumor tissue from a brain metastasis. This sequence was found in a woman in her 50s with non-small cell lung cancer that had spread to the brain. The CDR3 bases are TGCAGCGTCTCTGGACAGGTTAACACTGAAGCTTTCTTT. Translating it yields CSVSGQVNTEAFF. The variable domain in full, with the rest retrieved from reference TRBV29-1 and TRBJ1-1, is SAVISQKPSRDICQRGTSLTIQCQVDSQVTMMFWYRQQPGQSLTLIATANQGSEATYESGFVIDKFPISRPNLTFSTLTVSNMSPEDSSIYLCSVSGQVNTEAFFGQGTRLTVV.